The present T cell receptor (beta chain) was sequenced within a study of shared clonotypes between healthy human individuals. In germline, CDR1 is LGHNT, CDR2 FRNRAP. CDR3 size: 14 residues. Trimming took 6 bases from V and 0 from J, leaving 12 bases between them. Researchers divided each subset's genomic DNA evenly across several immunoSEQ plates. The unsorted PBMC replicate PCRs were performed with roughly 300 ng DNA, tens of thousands of T cell genomes. As originally analysed: Junction-only sequences produced by ImmunoSEQ had no quality scores, so filtering differed. Profiling relied on immunoSEQ multiplex PCR, and the TCRdb table lists in-frame clones only, not all of them. V and J calls and clone size follow that table, whereas D and trimming were derived from the DNA. The sample gives roughly 490,000 clones, roughly 85% of which show up once; about 12% is in the top ten. Approximately 82 million PBMCs were counted before genomic DNA extraction.

The TCR comes from a woman aged 40-49 years in good health. Some clones in this sample may be carry-over from other donors' samples. This chain connects TRBV12-5 to TRBJ2-7; D might be TRBD2 (6 bases). The sample consisted of PBMCs. CDR3 in DNA: TGTGCTAGTGGACCGCAGGACTACTCCTACGAGCAGTACTTC. Translation: CASGPQDYSYEQYF.